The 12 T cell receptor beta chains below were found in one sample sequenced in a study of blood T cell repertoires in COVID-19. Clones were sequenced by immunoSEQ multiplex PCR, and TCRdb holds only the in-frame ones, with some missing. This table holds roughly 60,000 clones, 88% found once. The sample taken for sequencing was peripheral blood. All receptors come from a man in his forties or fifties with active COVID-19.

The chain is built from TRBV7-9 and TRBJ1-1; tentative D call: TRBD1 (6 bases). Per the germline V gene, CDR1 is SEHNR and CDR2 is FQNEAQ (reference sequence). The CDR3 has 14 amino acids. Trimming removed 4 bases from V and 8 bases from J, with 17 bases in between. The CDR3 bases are TGTGCCAGCAGCTCGCCGGGACATATCCTCGAAGCTTTCTTT. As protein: CASSSPGHILEAFF.

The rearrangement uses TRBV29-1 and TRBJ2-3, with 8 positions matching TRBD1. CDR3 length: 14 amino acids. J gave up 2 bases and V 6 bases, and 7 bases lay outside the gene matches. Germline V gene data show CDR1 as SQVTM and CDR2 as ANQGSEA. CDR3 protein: CSVRQGSSTDTQYF. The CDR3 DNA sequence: TGCAGCGTAAGACAGGGGTCCTCCACAGATACGCAGTATTTT.

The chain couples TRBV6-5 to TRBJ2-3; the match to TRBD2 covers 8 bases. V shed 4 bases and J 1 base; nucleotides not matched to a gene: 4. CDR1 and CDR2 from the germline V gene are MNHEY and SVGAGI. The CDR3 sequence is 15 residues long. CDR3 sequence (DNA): TGTGCCAGCAGTTCCGGACTAGCAGGCACAGATACGCAGTATTTT. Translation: CASSSGLAGTDTQYF.

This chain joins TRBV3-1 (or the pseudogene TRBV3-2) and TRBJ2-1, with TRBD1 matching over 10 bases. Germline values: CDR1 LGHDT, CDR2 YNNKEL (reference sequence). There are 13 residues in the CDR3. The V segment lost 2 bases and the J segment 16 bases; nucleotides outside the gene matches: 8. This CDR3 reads CASSQLGQGEYFF. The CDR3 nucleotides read TGTGCCAGCAGCCAATTAGGACAGGGGGAATATTTCTTC.

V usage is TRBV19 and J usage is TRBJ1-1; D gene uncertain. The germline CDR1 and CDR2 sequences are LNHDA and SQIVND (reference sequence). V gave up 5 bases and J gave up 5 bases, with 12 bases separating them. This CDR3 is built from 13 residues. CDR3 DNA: TGTGCCAGTAGTCCGGGTCTGAGGACTGAAGCTTTCTTT. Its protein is CASSPGLRTEAFF.

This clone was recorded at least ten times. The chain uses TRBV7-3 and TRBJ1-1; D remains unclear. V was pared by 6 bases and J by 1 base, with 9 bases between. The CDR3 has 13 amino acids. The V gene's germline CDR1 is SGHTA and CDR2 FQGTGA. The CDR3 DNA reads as TGTGCCAGCAGAGAGGATCAGAACACTGAAGCTTTCTTT. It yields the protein CASREDQNTEAFF.

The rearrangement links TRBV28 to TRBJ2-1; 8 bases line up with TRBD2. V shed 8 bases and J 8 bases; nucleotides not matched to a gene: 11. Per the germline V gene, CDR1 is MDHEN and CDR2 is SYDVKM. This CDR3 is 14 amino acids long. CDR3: CASSGTPGGDEQFF. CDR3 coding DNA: TGTGCCAGCTCTGGGACACCCGGGGGGGATGAGCAGTTCTTC.

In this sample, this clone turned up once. This CDR3 is CAWKYRGNTIYF. The CDR3 nucleotides are TGTGCCTGGAAATATCGGGGAAACACCATATATTTT. The chain employs TRBV30 and TRBJ1-3, with unresolved D. The CDR3 covers 12 residues. V lost 4 bases, J lost 4 bases, and 8 bases lay in between. Germline V CDR1 and CDR2: GTSNPN, SVGIG (reference sequence).

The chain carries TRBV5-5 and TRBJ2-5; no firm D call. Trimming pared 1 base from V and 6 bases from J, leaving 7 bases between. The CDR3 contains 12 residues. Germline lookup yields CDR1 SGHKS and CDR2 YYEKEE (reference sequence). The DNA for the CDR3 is TGTGCCAGCAGCTTGCCAGTAAAGACCCAGTACTTC. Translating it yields CASSLPVKTQYF.

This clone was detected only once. Here the CDR3 DNA reads TGTGCCAGCAGCTTAGGAGGTCACGAGCAGTACTTC. It is translated as CASSLGGHEQYF. V and J are TRBV11-2 and TRBJ2-7; D unclear. Per germline, CDR1 SGHAT and CDR2 FQNNGV. Trimming left V 1 base short and J 5 bases short, with 6 bases between. The CDR3 is 12 amino acids.

The CDR3 DNA follows: TGTGCCAGCAGACGGGACAGATACAATGAGCAGTTCTTC. It translates to CASRRDRYNEQFF. The chain has TRBV6-6 and TRBJ2-1; 7 bases agree with TRBD1. Germline CDR1 is MNHNY and CDR2 is SVGAGI (reference sequence). Trimming removed 6 bases from V and 4 bases from J; junction bases left unmatched: 3. The CDR3 loop spans 13 amino acids.

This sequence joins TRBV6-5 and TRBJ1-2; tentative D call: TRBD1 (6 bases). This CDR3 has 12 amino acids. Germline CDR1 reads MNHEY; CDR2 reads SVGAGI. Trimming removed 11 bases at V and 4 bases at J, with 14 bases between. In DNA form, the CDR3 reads TGTGCCCCGTTGAGACAGGTCTATGGCTACACCTTC. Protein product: CAPLRQVYGYTF.